The 24 T cell receptor beta chains reported below all come from one sample, sequenced in a study of T cells in Graves' hyperthyroidism and ophthalmopathy. What was amplified from RNA transcripts were TCR beta CDR3 regions. Primed by the HTBI set, a first-round RT-PCR was run on the TCR CDR3. MiXCR, run by TCRdb on the multiplex PCR reads, gives a single entry per CDR3 protein. The sample lists under 750,000 distinct CDR3 sequences; around 19% were seen once. The sequencing input was blood. The receptor source for this set is a woman aged 45-59 years with Graves' hyperthyroidism that later progressed to Graves' ophthalmopathy.

The rearrangement uses TRBV6-2 or TRBV6-3 and TRBJ1-1; TRBD1 agrees at 8 bases. This CDR3 is 15 amino acids long. From germline, CDR1 is MNHEY and CDR2 SVGEGT. V dropped 6 bases and J dropped 3; count of bases not matched to a gene: 9. The CDR3: CASRVKQGVDTEAFF. The CDR3, as DNA: TGTGCCAGCAGGGTAAAACAGGGGGTCGACACTGAAGCTTTCTTT.

This clonotype showed up many times. This chain links TRBV6-1 with TRBJ1-2, with a possible D match to TRBD1 (5 bases). CDR3 length: 14 residues. Germline CDR1 and CDR2: MNHNS and SASEGT. V was cut by 7 bases and J by 7 bases, with 19 bases left in between. CDR3 amino acids: CASTRGAGGFGYTF. DNA of the CDR3: TGTGCCAGCACTCGAGGGGCGGGGGGGTTTGGCTACACCTTC.

Many counts were recorded for this clonotype. The gene calls are TRBV6-1 and TRBJ2-5; tentative D call: TRBD2 (8 bases). The V end was cut by 7 bases, the J end by 4 bases, with 13 bases between. The CDR3 is 13 amino acids. Germline CDR1 reads MNHNS; CDR2 reads SASEGT. The CDR3 nucleotides are TGTGCCAGCACCAGGGGGACTAGAGAGACCCAGTACTTC. Its translation: CASTRGTRETQYF.

J is TRBJ2-2 and V is TRBV11-2; D unclear. The CDR3 extends over 17 amino acids. Germline V gene sequence: CDR1 SGHAT, CDR2 FQNNGV. With 3 bases removed from V and 4 bases from J, the gap between germline ends came to 18 bases. The CDR3 DNA is TGTGCCAGCAGCTTGGGGTTCGACGGGCTAAGCACCGGGGAGCTGTTTTTT. Encoded protein: CASSLGFDGLSTGELFF.

This clonotype was counted between two and nine times. The V gene is TRBV3-1, the J gene TRBJ1-2; 7 nucleotides line up with TRBD1. The CDR3 spans 15 residues. The V segment lost 0 bases and the J segment 6 bases; nucleotides outside the gene matches: 7. The germline CDR1 and CDR2 sequences are LGHDT and YNNKEL (reference sequence). The CDR3 region has the DNA TGTGCCAGCAGCCAAGACAGGGGGAGTTTTAATGGCTACACCTTC. Its translation: CASSQDRGSFNGYTF.

In its sample, this clonotype was seen a few times. The chain recombines TRBV13 with TRBJ2-2; 7 nucleotides line up with TRBD2. The V gene's germline CDR1 is PRHDT and CDR2 FYEKMQ (reference sequence). V dropped 4 bases and J dropped 4; count of bases not matched to a gene: 6. The CDR3 has 15 residues. The CDR3 is CASSSPGLLTGELFF. CDR3 bases: TGTGCCAGCAGCTCCCCGGGACTACTCACCGGGGAGCTGTTTTTT.

This clonotype was seen repeatedly, ten times or more. V is TRBV2 and J is TRBJ1-2, with 9 bases lining up with TRBD1. Germline CDR1 and CDR2: SNHLY and FYNNEI. J gave up 3 bases and V 6 bases, and 17 bases lay outside the gene matches. The length of the CDR3 is 18 residues. The CDR3 DNA reads as TGTGCCAGCAGAACTATCGGGACAGGGTCCCTCGGATACTATGGCTACACCTTC. As protein: CASRTIGTGSLGYYGYTF. Complete variable domain (other parts from reference TRBV2 and TRBJ1-2): EPEVTQTPSHQVTQMGQEVILRCVPISNHLYFYWYRQILGQKVEFLVSFYNNEISEKSEIFDDQFSVERPDGSNFTLKIRSTKLEDSAMYFCASRTIGTGSLGYYGYTFGSGTRLTVV.

The V and J genes are TRBV2 and TRBJ2-1; D is unresolved. This CDR3 contains 12 residues. V was pared by 1 base and J by 5 bases, with 3 bases between. CDR1 SNHLY and CDR2 FYNNEI come from the germline V gene. CDR3 DNA: TGTGCCAGCAGTGAAGGGAACAATGAGCAGTTCTTC. This encodes CASSEGNNEQFF.

This clonotype has just a few counts. The chain recombines TRBV2 with TRBJ2-7; either TRBD1 or TRBD2 may fit D (5 bases each). V lost 6 bases and J lost 4, with 16 bases in between. The CDR3 is made up of 14 amino acids. CDR1 is SNHLY and CDR2 is FYNNEI in the germline V gene. The CDR3 is CASSHWDGTYEQYF. In DNA form, the CDR3 reads TGTGCCAGCAGCCATTGGGACGGAACATACGAGCAGTACTTC.

The chain combines TRBV5-1 with TRBJ2-2; D tentatively reads TRBD1 or TRBD2 (5 bases each). This CDR3 region has 15 residues. CDR1 and CDR2 from the germline V gene are SGHRS and YFSETQ. Trimming took 2 bases from V and 4 from J, leaving 12 bases between them. CDR3 region: CASSFRVEGTGELFF. CDR3 nucleotides: TGCGCCAGCAGCTTCAGGGTTGAGGGCACCGGGGAGCTGTTTTTT.

The rearrangement joins TRBV6-1 to TRBJ1-4; D perhaps matches TRBD1 (5 bases). The CDR3 runs 14 residues. The germline gives CDR1 MNHNS, CDR2 SASEGT. The ends were cut back, 6 bases at V and 8 bases at J, with 16 bases in the middle. The CDR3: CASRRDGGVEKLFF. The CDR3 DNA sequence: TGTGCCAGCAGGCGGGACGGAGGGGTCGAAAAACTGTTTTTT.

CDR3 protein: CASRRTGGRGTEAFF. CDR3 in DNA: TGTGCCAGCAGACGTACAGGGGGCCGTGGCACTGAAGCTTTCTTT. The chain joins TRBV11-2 to TRBJ1-1; the match to TRBD1 covers 9 bases. CDR1 is SGHAT and CDR2 is FQNNGV in the germline V gene. V lost 6 bases and J lost 4; bases outside the gene matches: 9. This CDR3 region has 15 residues.

This clonotype was seen a handful of times. The chain couples TRBV18 to TRBJ2-2; D not resolved. The CDR3 has 14 residues. Germline CDR1 is KGHSH and CDR2 is LQKENI. Trimming removed 2 bases from V and 2 bases from J, with 6 bases in between. CDR3 amino acids: CASSPELNTGELFF. In DNA, the CDR3 is TGTGCCAGCTCACCAGAACTCAACACCGGGGAGCTGTTTTTT.

This chain connects TRBV7-9 to TRBJ2-3; D remains ambiguous. This CDR3 comprises 15 residues. Germline V gives CDR1 SEHNR, CDR2 FQNEAQ (reference sequence). The V and J ends lost 0 bases and 2 bases respectively, with 9 bases between them. The CDR3 DNA sequence: TGTGCCAGCAGCTTAGCTGGGCAGGACACAGATACGCAGTATTTT. It encodes CASSLAGQDTDTQYF. Supplemented by reference TRBV7-9 and TRBJ2-3, the full variable domain reads DTGVSQNPRHKITKRGQNVTFRCDPISEHNRLYWYRQTLGQGPEFLTYFQNEAQLEKSRLLSDRFSAERPKGSFSTLEIQRTEQGDSAMYLCASSLAGQDTDTQYFGPGTRLTVL.

This clonotype was counted a few times. The chain recombines TRBV9 with TRBJ2-1, with TRBD1 matching 9 bases. V was clipped by 4 bases and J by 5 bases; unmatched bases: 10. CDR3 size: 16 residues. CDR1 and CDR2 from the germline V gene are SGDLS and YYNGEE. The CDR3, as DNA: TGTGCCAGCAGCCCGGCCGGGACAGGGTCGCACAATGAGCAGTTCTTC. This encodes CASSPAGTGSHNEQFF.

The gene calls are TRBV18 and TRBJ1-6; no firm D call. Germline V gene data show CDR1 as KGHSH and CDR2 as LQKENI. V lost 4 bases, J lost 7 bases, and 14 bases lay in between. The CDR3 totals 15 residues. For the CDR3, the DNA is TGTGCCAGCTCACTCGGGCGTCCGGAAAATTCACCCCTCCACTTT. Its protein is CASSLGRPENSPLHF.

J is TRBJ2-1 and V is TRBV6-1; 9 positions agree with TRBD1. The J segment lost 5 bases and the V segment lost 0 bases, leaving 5 bases of the junction unmatched. CDR3 length: 16 amino acids. Germline assignment: CDR1 MNHNS and CDR2 SASEGT. The CDR3 DNA sequence: TGTGCCAGCAGTGAAGCCCCGGGACAGGGAAACAATGAGCAGTTCTTC. Residues: CASSEAPGQGNNEQFF.

This clonotype came up a few times. The chain employs TRBV19 and TRBJ2-7, with D possibly being TRBD1 or TRBD2 (5 bases each). This CDR3 has 17 amino acids. Germline CDR1 is LNHDA and CDR2 is SQIVND (reference sequence). The ends were cut back, 5 bases at V and 0 bases at J, with 20 bases in the middle. The CDR3 loop is CASSEAPGRQGSYEQYF. Written as DNA, the CDR3 is TGTGCCAGTAGTGAGGCTCCGGGACGGCAGGGCTCCTACGAGCAGTACTTC.

The sample holds many counts of this clonotype. The V gene is TRBV20-1, the J gene TRBJ2-7, with D tentatively TRBD1 or TRBD2 (5 bases each). CDR3 size: 16 residues. Germline CDR1 reads DFQATT; CDR2 reads SNEGSKA (reference sequence). Trimming pared 0 bases from V and 1 base from J, leaving 16 bases between. CDR3 residues: CSAREGVGAGSYEQYF. The CDR3 nucleotides read TGCAGTGCTAGAGAGGGGGTAGGAGCCGGATCCTACGAGCAGTACTTC.

The sample holds one count of this clonotype. A much larger clone is a single base away; this may be a read error. The chain employs TRBV20-1 and TRBJ1-1; D gene uncertain. CDR1 is DFQATT, CDR2 SNEGSKA, per germline (reference sequence). V was cut by 6 bases and J by 6 bases, with 17 bases left in between. This CDR3 has 13 amino acids. CDR3 sequence (DNA): TGCAGTGCCCTGGGGAGAGTAAGCGCTGAAGCTTTCTTT. Protein sequence: CSALGRVSAEAFF.

This clonotype was picked up many times. This sequence joins TRBV3-1 and TRBJ1-5, with no clear D. This CDR3 spans 12 amino acids. The V end was cut by 3 bases, the J end by 9 bases, with 9 bases between. CDR1 and CDR2 (germline): LGHDT, YNNKEL (reference sequence). CDR3 protein: CASSQGRAPQHF. In nucleotides, the CDR3 is TGTGCCAGCAGCCAGGGTCGGGCGCCCCAGCATTTT.

This clonotype has a count of ten or more. The chain has TRBV12-3 or TRBV12-4 and TRBJ2-1, with TRBD2 matching 14 bases. V trimming: 5 bases; J trimming: 6 bases; junction bases outside the gene matches: 6. The CDR3 runs 16 residues. CDR3 bases: TGTGCCAGCAGTGTTACGACTAGCGGGGGGGCCAATGAGCAGTTCTTC. Translating it yields CASSVTTSGGANEQFF.

J is TRBJ1-4 and V is TRBV20-1, with 10 positions matching TRBD1. CDR1 DFQATT and CDR2 SNEGSKA come from the germline V gene (reference sequence). Losses at the gene ends were 0 bases for V and 7 bases for J; bases not matched to a gene: 2. The CDR3 spans 14 residues. CDR3 nucleotide sequence: TGCAGTGCTAGAGATCGACAGGGGGCTGAAAAACTGTTTTTT. Amino acids: CSARDRQGAEKLFF.

Points on this clonotype: This sequence may be a read error, since a much larger clone differs from it by one base. J is TRBJ2-7 and V is TRBV3-1; D is uncertain. CDR1 and CDR2 from the germline V gene are LGHDT and YNNKEL (reference sequence). The CDR3 covers 12 residues. The V end lost 3 bases, the J end lost 4 bases, and 7 bases lay between the germline ends. For the CDR3, the DNA is TGTGCCAGCAGCCATGACATGTACGAGCAGTACTTC. Translating gives CASSHDMYEQYF.